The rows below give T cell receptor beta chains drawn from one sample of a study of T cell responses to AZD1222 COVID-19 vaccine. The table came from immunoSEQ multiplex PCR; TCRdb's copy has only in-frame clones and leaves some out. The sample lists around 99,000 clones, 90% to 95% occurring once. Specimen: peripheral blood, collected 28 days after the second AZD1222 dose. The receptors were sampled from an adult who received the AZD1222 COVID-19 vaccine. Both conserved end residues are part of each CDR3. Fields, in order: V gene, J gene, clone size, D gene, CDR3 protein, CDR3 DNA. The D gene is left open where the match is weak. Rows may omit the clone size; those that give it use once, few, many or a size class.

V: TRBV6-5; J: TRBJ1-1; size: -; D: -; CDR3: CASSQDRLMNTEAFF; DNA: TGTGCCAGCAGCCAAGACCGCTTGATGAACACTGAAGCTTTCTTT
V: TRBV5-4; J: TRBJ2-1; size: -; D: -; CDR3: CASSLDLGQYNEQFF; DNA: TGTGCCAGCAGCTTGGACCTTGGACAGTACAATGAGCAGTTCTTC
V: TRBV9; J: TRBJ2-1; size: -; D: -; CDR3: CASSVGLRANEQFF; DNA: TGTGCCAGCAGCGTCGGCTTGAGAGCGAATGAGCAGTTCTTC
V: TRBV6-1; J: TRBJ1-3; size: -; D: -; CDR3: CASSEWRTSGNTIYF; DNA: TGTGCCAGCAGTGAGTGGAGGACGTCTGGAAACACCATATATTTT
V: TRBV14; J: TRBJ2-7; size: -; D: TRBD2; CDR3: CASSHTSGPYEQYF; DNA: TGTGCCAGCAGCCATACTAGCGGCCCCTACGAGCAGTACTTC
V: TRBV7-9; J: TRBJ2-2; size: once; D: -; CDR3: CASRRTQGNTGELFF; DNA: TGTGCCAGCAGGAGAACACAGGGGAACACCGGGGAGCTGTTTTTT
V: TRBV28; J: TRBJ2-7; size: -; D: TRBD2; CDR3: CASSLAGGPFLYEQYF; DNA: TGTGCCAGCAGTCTAGCGGGAGGGCCATTTCTCTACGAGCAGTACTTC
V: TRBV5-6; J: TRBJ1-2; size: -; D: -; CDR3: CASSPRVGYTYGYTF; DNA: TGTGCCAGCAGCCCGCGTGTAGGGTATACCTATGGCTACACCTTC
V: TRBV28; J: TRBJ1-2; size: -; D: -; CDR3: CASTAGQFGGYTF; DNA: TGTGCCAGCACCGCCGGACAGTTTGGAGGCTACACCTTC
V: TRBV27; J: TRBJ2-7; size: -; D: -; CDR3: CASSPLGSYEQYF; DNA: TGTGCCAGCAGTCCCCTGGGGTCGTACGAGCAGTACTTC
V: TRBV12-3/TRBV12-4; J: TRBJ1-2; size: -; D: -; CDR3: CASSNPSGGYTF; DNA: TGTGCCAGCAGTAACCCTAGTGGAGGCTACACCTTC
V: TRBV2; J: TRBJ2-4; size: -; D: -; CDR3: CASSERPGPKNIQYF; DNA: TGTGCCAGCAGTGAACGACCAGGGCCTAAAAACATTCAGTACTTC
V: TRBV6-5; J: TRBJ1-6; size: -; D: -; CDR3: CASREGLSGSLHF; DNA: TGTGCCAGCAGGGAGGGCCTTTCGGGCTCCCTCCACTTT
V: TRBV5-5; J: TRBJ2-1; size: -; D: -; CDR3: CASSATGAPYNEQFF; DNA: TGTGCCAGCAGCGCCACCGGGGCCCCCTACAATGAGCAGTTCTTC
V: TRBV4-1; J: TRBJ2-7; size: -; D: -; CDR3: CASSLSSGTGERPEQYF; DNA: TGCGCCAGCAGCCTCTCGTCCGGGACCGGGGAACGGCCCGAGCAGTACTTC
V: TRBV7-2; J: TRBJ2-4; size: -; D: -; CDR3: CASSQAESSIQYF; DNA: TGTGCCAGCAGCCAGGCCGAATCAAGCATTCAGTACTTC
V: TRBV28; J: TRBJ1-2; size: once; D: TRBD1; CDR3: CASSSQTGHYGYTF; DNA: TGTGCCAGCAGTTCCCAGACAGGGCACTATGGCTACACCTTC
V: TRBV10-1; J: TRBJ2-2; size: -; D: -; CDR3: CASSEGQLTNTGELFF; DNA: TGCGCCAGCAGTGAGGGACAACTTACCAACACCGGGGAGCTGTTTTTT
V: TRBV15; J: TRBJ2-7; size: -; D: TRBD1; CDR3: CATSRDPGTAYEQYF; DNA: TGTGCCACCAGCAGAGATCCCGGGACAGCCTACGAGCAGTACTTC
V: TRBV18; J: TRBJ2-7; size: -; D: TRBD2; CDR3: CASSPPFSGSNEQYF; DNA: TGTGCCAGCTCACCACCCTTTAGCGGGAGTAATGAGCAGTACTTC
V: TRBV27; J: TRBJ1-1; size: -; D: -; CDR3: CASSSLHLNTEAFF; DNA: TGTGCCAGCAGTTCCCTCCACTTGAACACTGAAGCTTTCTTT
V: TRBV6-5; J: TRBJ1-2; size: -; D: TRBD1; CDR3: CASRPGGTGTNYYTF; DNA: TGTGCCAGCCGTCCCGGGGGGACAGGGACAAACTACTACACCTTC
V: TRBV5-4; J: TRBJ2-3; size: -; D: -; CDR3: CASSVRGRGTDTQYF; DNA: TGTGCCAGCAGCGTTAGGGGTCGGGGGACAGATACGCAGTATTTT
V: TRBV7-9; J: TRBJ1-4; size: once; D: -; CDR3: CASSWGRVATNEKLFF; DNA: TGTGCCAGCAGCTGGGGCAGGGTAGCAACTAATGAAAAACTGTTTTTT